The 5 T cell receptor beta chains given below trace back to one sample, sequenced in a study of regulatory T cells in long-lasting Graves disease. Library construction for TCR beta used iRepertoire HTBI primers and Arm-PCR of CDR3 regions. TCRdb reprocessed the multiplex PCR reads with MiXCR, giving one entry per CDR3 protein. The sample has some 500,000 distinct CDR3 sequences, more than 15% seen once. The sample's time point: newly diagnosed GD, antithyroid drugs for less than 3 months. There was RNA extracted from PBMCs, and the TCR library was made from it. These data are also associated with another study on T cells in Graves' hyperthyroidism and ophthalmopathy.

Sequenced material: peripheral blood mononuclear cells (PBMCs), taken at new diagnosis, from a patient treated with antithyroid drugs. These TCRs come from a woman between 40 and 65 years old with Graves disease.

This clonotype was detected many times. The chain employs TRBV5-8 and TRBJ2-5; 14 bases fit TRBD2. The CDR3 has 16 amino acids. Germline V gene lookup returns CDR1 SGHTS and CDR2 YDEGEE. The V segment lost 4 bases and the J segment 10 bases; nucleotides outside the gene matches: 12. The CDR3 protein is CASSRGLAGGSEDQYF. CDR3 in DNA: TGTGCCAGCAGCCGCGGACTAGCGGGGGGTTCGGAGGACCAGTACTTC.

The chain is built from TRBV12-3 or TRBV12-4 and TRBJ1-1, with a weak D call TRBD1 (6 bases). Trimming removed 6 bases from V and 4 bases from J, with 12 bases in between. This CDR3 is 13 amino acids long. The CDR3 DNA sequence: TGTGCCAGCAGGCAGGGAGGGGGCACTGAAGCTTTCTTT. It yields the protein CASRQGGGTEAFF.

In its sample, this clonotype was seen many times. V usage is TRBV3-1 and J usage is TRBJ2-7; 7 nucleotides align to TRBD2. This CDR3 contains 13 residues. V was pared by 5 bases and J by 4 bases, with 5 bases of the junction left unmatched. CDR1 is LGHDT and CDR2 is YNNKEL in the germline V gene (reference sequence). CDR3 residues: CASSSGLQYEQYF. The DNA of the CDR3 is TGTGCCAGCAGCTCGGGACTACAATACGAGCAGTACTTC.

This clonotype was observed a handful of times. The CDR3 loop is CASSQDRTGVLFAMETQYF. The CDR3 DNA follows: TGTGCCAGCAGCCAAGATCGGACAGGGGTACTCTTTGCCATGGAGACCCAGTACTTC. The V gene is TRBV14, the J gene TRBJ2-5; 9 nucleotides line up with TRBD1. Germline V gene lookup returns CDR1 SGHDN and CDR2 FVKESK. This CDR3 has 19 amino acids. The V segment lost 0 bases and the J segment 5 bases; nucleotides outside the gene matches: 16.

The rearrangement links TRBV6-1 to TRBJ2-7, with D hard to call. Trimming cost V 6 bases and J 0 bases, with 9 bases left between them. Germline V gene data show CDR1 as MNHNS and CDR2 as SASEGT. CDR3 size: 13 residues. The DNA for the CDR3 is TGTGCCAGCAGGGACCGGAACTCCTACGAGCAGTACTTC. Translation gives CASRDRNSYEQYF.